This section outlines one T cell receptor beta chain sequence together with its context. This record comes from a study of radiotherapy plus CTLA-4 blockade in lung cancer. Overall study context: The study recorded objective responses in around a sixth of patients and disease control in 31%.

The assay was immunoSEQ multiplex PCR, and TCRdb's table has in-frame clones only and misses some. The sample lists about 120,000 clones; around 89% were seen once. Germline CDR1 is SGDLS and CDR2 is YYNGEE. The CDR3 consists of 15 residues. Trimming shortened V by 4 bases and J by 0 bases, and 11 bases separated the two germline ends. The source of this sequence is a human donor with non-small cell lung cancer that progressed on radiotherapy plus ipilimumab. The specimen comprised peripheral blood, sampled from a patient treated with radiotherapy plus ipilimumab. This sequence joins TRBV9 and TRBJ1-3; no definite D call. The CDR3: CASSPGVGSGNTIYF. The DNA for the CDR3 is TGTGCCAGCAGCCCCGGAGTAGGCTCTGGAAACACCATATATTTT.